The 25 T cell receptor beta chains listed next were all sequenced from one sample in a study of blood T cells in healthy people across ages. Next came a second PCR, run for about 6 to 12 cycles, which used a sample-barcoded 5' primer along with a J-beta primer mix. TCRdb re-analysed the 5' RACE reads in MiXCR, keeping a single row per CDR3 protein. The sample shows approximately 360,000 distinct CDR3 sequences, roughly half of them seen only once. Specimen: blood. The receptors shown here come from a man between 60 and 75 years old in good health.

The CDR3 spells CASSQDMGDTQYF. The DNA for the CDR3 is TGCGCCAGCAGCCAAGATATGGGCGATACGCAGTATTTT. The chain joins TRBV4-3 to TRBJ2-3, with D hard to call. There are 13 residues in the CDR3. Germline V CDR1 and CDR2: LGHNA, YSLEER. V gave up 0 bases and J gave up 6 bases, with 7 bases separating them.

The CDR3 is CASSQPLGRGYNEQYF. Here the CDR3 DNA reads TGCGCCAGCAGCCAACCCCTTGGGAGGGGATACAATGAGCAGTACTTC. The V and J genes are TRBV4-1 and TRBJ2-1; 7 bases fit TRBD2. The J call may be in error: the DNA end matches TRBJ2-7 better. Looked up from germline, CDR1 is MGHRA and CDR2 is YSYEKL. CDR3 size: 16 residues.

The chain recombines TRBV29-1 with TRBJ2-3; 8 bases fit TRBD1. Per the germline V gene, CDR1 is SQVTM and CDR2 is ANQGSEA. The CDR3 length is 16 residues. V shed 0 bases and J 4 bases; nucleotides not matched to a gene: 9. The CDR3 here is CSVEDGRAGGADTQYF. Written as DNA, the CDR3 is TGCAGCGTTGAAGATGGCCGGGCAGGGGGCGCAGATACGCAGTATTTT.

The chain carries TRBV11-2 and TRBJ1-2; D may be TRBD1 (6 bases). With 0 bases removed from V and 1 base from J, the gap between germline ends came to 30 bases. From germline, CDR1 is SGHAT and CDR2 FQNNGV. The CDR3 consists of 22 residues. CDR3 nucleotide sequence: TGTGCCAGCAGCTTAGAATGGGGAAGAAGACGGGGCAGGGGCCCTCTTAACTATGGCTACACCTTC. It specifies CASSLEWGRRRGRGPLNYGYTF. The variable domain in full, completed from reference TRBV11-2 and TRBJ1-2, reads EAGVAQSPRYKIIEKRQSVAFWCNPISGHATLYWYQQILGQGPKLLIQFQNNGVVDDSQLPKDRFSAERLKGVDSTLKIQPAKLEDSAVYLCASSLEWGRRRGRGPLNYGYTFGSGTRLTVV.

J is TRBJ2-5 and V is TRBV6-2 or TRBV6-3, with 9 nucleotides matching TRBD2. With V trimmed by 5 bases and J by 11 bases, 12 bases remained unmatched. Per germline, CDR1 MNHEY and CDR2 SVGEGT. The CDR3 sequence is 14 residues long. CDR3 sequence reads: CASSGTSRNNEQYF. CDR3 DNA sequence: TGTGCCAGCAGTGGGACTAGCCGAAACAATGAGCAGTACTTC.

The V call is TRBV27, the J call TRBJ1-1; D uncertain. CDR1 and CDR2 from the germline V gene are MNHEY and SMNVEV (reference sequence). Between the trimmed V and J ends, which lost 2 bases and 5 bases, there was a span of 15 bases. The CDR3 runs 15 residues. The DNA of the CDR3 is TGTGCCAGCAGTTTACAGGAGAGGTTGAGGACTGAAGCTTTCTTT. Protein: CASSLQERLRTEAFF.

This clonotype was detected ten times or more. V is TRBV29-1 and J is TRBJ2-5; the D gene is possibly TRBD2 (6 bases). This CDR3 is built from 14 residues. Germline V gene sequence: CDR1 SQVTM, CDR2 ANQGSEA. Deletions cut 5 bases from V and 4 bases from J, with 17 bases between. The CDR3 spells CSVYMAQGGETQYF. Here the CDR3 DNA reads TGCAGCGTTTACATGGCCCAGGGAGGAGAGACCCAGTACTTC. Together with reference TRBV29-1 and TRBJ2-5, the CDR3 gives the full variable domain: SAVISQKPSRDICQRGTSLTIQCQVDSQVTMMFWYRQQPGQSLTLIATANQGSEATYESGFVIDKFPISRPNLTFSTLTVSNMSPEDSSIYLCSVYMAQGGETQYFGPGTRLLVL.

This sequence joins TRBV15 and TRBJ2-3; D remains unclear. The CDR3 has 14 amino acids. Germline CDR1 is LNHNV and CDR2 is YYDKDF (reference sequence). V lost 3 bases, J lost 4 bases, and 11 bases lay in between. CDR3 in amino acids: CATSSSRVPDTQYF. Written as DNA, the CDR3 is TGTGCCACCAGCAGTTCCCGGGTTCCAGATACGCAGTATTTT.

This clonotype has just a few counts. The chain carries TRBV29-1 and TRBJ2-3, with 10 bases aligning to TRBD2. The CDR3 extends over 14 amino acids. J lost 7 bases, V lost 0 bases, and 4 bases had no gene match. The germline V gene encodes CDR1 SQVTM and CDR2 ANQGSEA. The CDR3 coding sequence is TGCAGCGTTGAAGAGCTAGCGGGGGTTAATACGCAGTATTTT. Translated, it gives CSVEELAGVNTQYF.

CDR3 residues: CASSLIGARLYGYTF. The DNA for the CDR3 is TGTGCCAGCAGCTTAATCGGGGCGCGCCTCTATGGCTACACCTTC. V gene TRBV28 combines with J gene TRBJ1-2; tentatively, D is TRBD1 (5 bases). Germline loops: CDR1 MDHEN, CDR2 SYDVKM. This CDR3 is 15 amino acids long. V dropped 6 bases and J dropped 4 bases, with 18 bases sitting between them.

The chain links TRBV7-2 to TRBJ2-7; possible D gene TRBD1, 6 bases. CDR3 length equals 13 residues. Germline V lookup: CDR1 SGHTA, CDR2 FQGNSA. The CDR3 sequence: CAGKGGPYYEQYF. CDR3 coding DNA: TGTGCTGGCAAAGGGGGTCCCTACTACGAGCAGTACTTC.

The DNA for the CDR3 is TGTGCCAGCAGGGCAACAGGGGTCTATGGCTACACCTTC. Encoded protein: CASRATGVYGYTF. The rearrangement uses TRBV7-2 and TRBJ1-2, with 7 bases matching TRBD1. The CDR3 runs 13 residues. Trimming removed 6 bases from V and 4 bases from J; junction bases left unmatched: 5. The germline CDR1 and CDR2 sequences are SGHTA and FQGNSA.

The chain combines TRBV20-1 with TRBJ2-5; D remains ambiguous. The better agreement between TRBJ2-7 and the DNA end casts doubt on the J call. The CDR3 is 11 residues long. The V gene's germline CDR1 is DFQATT and CDR2 SNEGSKA (reference sequence). The CDR3 spells CSASLGTEQYF. The CDR3 bases are TGCAGTGCTAGTTTGGGTACCGAGCAGTACTTC.

This clonotype has a count of ten or more. The J gene is TRBJ2-1, the V gene TRBV29-1, with a tentative D call TRBD2 (5 bases). The V end lost 2 bases, the J end lost 7 bases, and 9 bases lay between the germline ends. CDR1 and CDR2 (germline): SQVTM, ANQGSEA. There are 12 residues in the CDR3. The CDR3 protein is CSVEISGNEQFF. The DNA of the CDR3 is TGCAGCGTTGAAATATCGGGGAATGAGCAGTTCTTC.

The rearrangement uses TRBV5-1 and TRBJ1-5, with D unresolved. V gave up 3 bases and J gave up 3 bases, with 13 bases separating them. The CDR3 totals 15 residues. Germline V gene data show CDR1 as SGHRS and CDR2 as YFSETQ. Here the CDR3 reads CASSWSGGSNQPQHF. CDR3 DNA sequence: TGCGCCAGCAGCTGGTCAGGCGGTTCCAATCAGCCCCAGCATTTT. The full variable domain, completed using reference TRBV5-1 and TRBJ1-5, is KAGVTQTPRYLIKTRGQQVTLSCSPISGHRSVSWYQQTPGQGLQFLFEYFSETQRNKGNFPGRFSGRQFSNSRSEMNVSTLELGDSALYLCASSWSGGSNQPQHFGDGTRLSIL.

A remark on this clonotype: This sequence may be a read error, since a much larger clone differs from it by one base. The gene calls are TRBV29-1 and TRBJ2-5, with D perhaps TRBD2 (7 bases). The better agreement between TRBJ2-1 and the DNA end casts doubt on the J call. Per germline, CDR1 SQVTM and CDR2 ANQGSEA. This CDR3 has 14 residues. CDR3 sequence reads: CSVAQQGRGETQFF. CDR3 DNA: TGCAGCGTAGCTCAACAGGGTCGGGGGGAGACCCAGTTCTTC.

This chain's CDR3 is CSAPGRQGTSGRVNEQYF. The CDR3 nucleotides read TGCAGTGCTCCGGGCCGCCAGGGGACTAGCGGGAGGGTAAACGAGCAGTACTTC. The chain couples TRBV20-1 to TRBJ2-4; TRBD2 matches 16 bases. The J call may be mistaken, given a closer DNA end match to TRBJ2-7. CDR1 DFQATT and CDR2 SNEGSKA come from the germline V gene (reference sequence). The CDR3 is 18 amino acids.

This clonotype has just a few counts. The V gene is TRBV7-9, the J gene TRBJ1-2; D is possibly TRBD1 (6 bases). CDR1 is SEHNR and CDR2 is FQNEAQ in the germline V gene (reference sequence). CDR3 length: 14 residues. The V end lost 0 bases, the J end lost 4 bases, and 9 bases lay between the germline ends. The CDR3 DNA sequence: TGTGCCAGCAGCTTAGCACCGGACAGCTATGGCTACACCTTC. The encoded protein is CASSLAPDSYGYTF.

This clonotype has just one count. This chain joins TRBV7-2 and TRBJ2-5; a possible D gene is TRBD1 (5 bases). There are 14 residues in the CDR3. Trimming took off 3 bases at V and 4 bases at J, with 12 bases between the two ends. Germline V lookup: CDR1 SGHTA, CDR2 FQGNSA. The CDR3 protein is CASSFDGQGETQYF. The CDR3 coding sequence is TGTGCCAGCAGCTTTGATGGGCAGGGAGAGACCCAGTACTTC.

This clonotype occurred a few times. This chain uses TRBV12-3 or TRBV12-4 with TRBJ2-3; the D gene could be TRBD1 or TRBD2 (5 bases each). The CDR3 totals 13 residues. With 6 bases removed from V and 1 base from J, the gap between germline ends came to 8 bases. In DNA, the CDR3 is TGTGCCAGCAGCCGGGACGGCACAGATACGCAGTATTTT. Translation: CASSRDGTDTQYF.

This clonotype was observed once. The CDR3 spells CASSRLTAYNEQFF. CDR3 in DNA: TGTGCCAGCAGCCGACTAACCGCCTACAATGAGCAGTTCTTC. The gene calls are TRBV14 and TRBJ2-1; tentatively, D is TRBD2 (5 bases). With 4 bases removed from V and 2 bases from J, the gap between germline ends came to 9 bases. Germline CDR1 reads SGHDN; CDR2 reads FVKESK. The CDR3 sequence is 14 residues long.

The rearrangement joins TRBV1 to TRBJ2-7; TRBD2, the D gene given by the table, was not confirmed from the DNA. TRBV1 is a known pseudogene. CDR3 length equals 16 residues. CDR3 in DNA: TGCACCAGCAGCCACCAGACTAGCGGGACTTCCTACGAGCAGTACTTC. As protein: CTSSHQTSGTSYEQYF.

The chain is built from TRBV5-1 and TRBJ1-2; 9 bases match TRBD1. The CDR3 loop spans 14 amino acids. V shed 2 bases, J shed 6 bases, and the junction held 5 bases outside the gene matches. Looked up from germline, CDR1 is SGHRS and CDR2 is YFSETQ. The DNA of the CDR3 is TGCGCCAGCAGCTTCCCGACAGGGGGAGATGGCTACACCTTC. It translates to CASSFPTGGDGYTF.

This chain links TRBV29-1 with TRBJ2-1; the D gene is possibly TRBD2 (6 bases). V was pared by 4 bases and J by 13 bases, with 20 bases between. The CDR3 runs 13 residues. The germline CDR1 and CDR2 sequences are SQVTM and ANQGSEA. In nucleotides, the CDR3 is TGCAGCGTTGGGAGGGAGGAGCGAGAGACCCAGTTCTTC. Its translation is CSVGREERETQFF.

CDR3 nucleotides: TGTGCCAGCAGTCCACAAACGGGGACAACTAATGAAAAACTGTTTTTT. Its protein is CASSPQTGTTNEKLFF. J is TRBJ1-4 and V is TRBV28; no clear D gene. Germline CDR1 reads MDHEN; CDR2 reads SYDVKM. Trimming pared 5 bases from V and 0 bases from J, leaving 13 bases between. CDR3 length: 16 residues.